The source of this T cell receptor (beta chain) is a study of shared clonotypes between healthy human individuals. V was pared by 3 bases and J by 1 base, with 12 bases between. Per the germline V gene, CDR1 is SGHTA and CDR2 is FQGNSA. CDR3 length equals 15 residues. Donors comprised only Caucasian adults living in Nashville, Tennessee. Sequenced by immunoSEQ multiplex PCR; TCRdb stores in-frame clones only, minus some. The repertoire holds some 490,000 clones, with 60% to 80% as singletons. The chain carries TRBV7-2 and TRBJ1-1, with D hard to call. This TCR came from a woman in her forties in good health. Some clones in this sample may be carry-over from other donors' samples. The material sequenced was PBMCs. In DNA, the CDR3 is TGTGCCAGCAGCTTCCCGAAAAACCAGAACACTGAAGCTTTCTTT. Protein sequence: CASSFPKNQNTEAFF.